Shown below are 23 T cell receptor beta chains from a single sample sequenced in a study of blood T cell repertoires in COVID-19. Libraries were prepared by immunoSEQ multiplex PCR; TCRdb keeps only in-frame clonotypes and omits some of them. The table has approximately 100,000 clones, approximately 80% seen once. The sequenced material came from peripheral blood. These receptors originate from a woman aged 55-69 years with acute or convalescent COVID-19.

The chain combines TRBV18 with TRBJ1-3; D unresolved. CDR1 and CDR2 (germline): KGHSH, LQKENI. The CDR3 is 10 residues long. The ends were cut back, 5 bases at V and 11 bases at J, with 7 bases in the middle. The chain's CDR3 is CASSGPAIYF. The CDR3 nucleotides are TGTGCCAGCTCAGGCCCAGCCATATATTTT.

In this sample, this clone turned up a few times. The chain couples TRBV3-1 (or the pseudogene TRBV3-2) to TRBJ2-7; perhaps TRBD2 as D (5 bases). V lost 1 base to trimming and J lost 13 bases, with 11 bases between them. Per the germline V gene, CDR1 is LGHDT and CDR2 is YNNKEL (reference sequence). CDR3 size: 11 residues. The CDR3 spells CASSQVEELYF. CDR3 nucleotides: TGTGCCAGCAGCCAAGTGGAGGAGTTATACTTC.

This chain joins TRBV4-1 and TRBJ1-1; TRBD1 matches 8 bases. The CDR3 sequence is 16 residues long. The J segment lost 2 bases and the V segment lost 1 base, leaving 6 bases of the junction unmatched. Germline loops: CDR1 MGHRA, CDR2 YSYEKL. The CDR3 nucleotides are TGCGCCAGCAGCCAAGGGACAGGGATGGCCAACACTGAAGCTTTCTTT. Protein product: CASSQGTGMANTEAFF.

This clone is large in the sample. The rearrangement joins TRBV6-5 to TRBJ2-7, with D tentatively TRBD2 (6 bases). V was pared by 2 bases and J by 3 bases, with 14 bases between. The CDR3 sequence is 15 residues long. Germline CDR1 MNHEY, CDR2 SVGAGI. The CDR3 is CASSYRRGGNYEQYF. In nucleotides, the CDR3 is TGTGCCAGCAGTTACAGGCGGGGAGGCAACTACGAGCAGTACTTC.

Turning to this clone: Compared with germline, one end of the junction differs, possibly owing to a read error. The chain joins TRBV19 to TRBJ2-2; TRBD1 is a possible D gene (5 bases). Germline loops: CDR1 LNHDA, CDR2 SQIVND (reference sequence). The CDR3 spans 15 residues. The CDR3 is CASKDQRGDTRELFF. DNA for the CDR3: TGTGCCAGTAAAGATCAAAGGGGTGACACCAGGGAGCTGTTTTTT. The entire variable domain, with the rest obtained from reference TRBV19 and TRBJ2-2, is as follows: DGGITQSPKYLFRKEGQNVTLSCEQNLNHDAMYWYRQDPGQGLRLIYYSQIVNDFQKGDIAEGYSVSREKKESFPLTVTSAQKNPTAFYLCASKDQRGDTRELFFGEGSRLTVL.

The rearrangement links TRBV5-6 to TRBJ2-7, with TRBD1 matching 11 bases. Germline values: CDR1 SGHDT, CDR2 YYEEEE. The J segment lost 7 bases and the V segment lost 3 bases, leaving 6 bases of the junction unmatched. CDR3 length equals 14 residues. The CDR3 DNA follows: TGTGCCAGCAGCTACGGACAGGGGGCTCAAGAGCAGTACTTC. This encodes CASSYGQGAQEQYF.

This clone has only one observation. The chain carries TRBV6-6 and TRBJ2-5; unclear D gene. This CDR3 has 13 amino acids. Germline assignment: CDR1 MNHNY and CDR2 SVGAGI (reference sequence). V lost 2 bases and J lost 3, with 7 bases in between. The CDR3 here is CASSYPPEETQYF. Here the CDR3 DNA reads TGTGCCAGCAGTTACCCCCCGGAAGAGACCCAGTACTTC.

The V and J genes are TRBV4-1 and TRBJ2-7; 12 nucleotides line up with TRBD2. V was pared by 1 base and J by 2 bases, with 3 bases of the junction left unmatched. Germline V gene lookup returns CDR1 MGHRA and CDR2 YSYEKL. The CDR3 consists of 16 residues. CDR3 residues: CASSQGLAGVTYEQYF. CDR3 DNA sequence: TGCGCCAGCAGCCAAGGACTAGCGGGAGTTACCTACGAGCAGTACTTC.

The gene calls are TRBV6-5 and TRBJ1-1; D uncertain. Germline CDR1 is MNHEY and CDR2 is SVGAGI. With 8 bases removed from V and 4 bases from J, the gap between germline ends came to 17 bases. The CDR3 runs to 14 residues. CDR3 loop: CASSRGLGGTEAFF. The DNA of the CDR3 is TGTGCCAGCTCCCGAGGGCTAGGAGGCACTGAAGCTTTCTTT.

This rearrangement joins TRBV3-1 (or the pseudogene TRBV3-2) to TRBJ2-6, with D hard to call. V lost 1 base and J lost 0, with 4 bases in between. CDR1 is LGHDT, CDR2 YNNKEL, per germline (reference sequence). The CDR3 loop spans 15 amino acids. The CDR3 nucleotides read TGTGCCAGCAGCCAAGGCGGCTCTGGGGCCAACGTCCTGACTTTC. It codes for CASSQGGSGANVLTF.

V and J are TRBV18 and TRBJ2-7; D perhaps matches TRBD2 (5 bases). V was clipped by 3 bases and J by 2 bases, with 17 bases between them. There are 16 residues in the CDR3. Germline CDR1 is KGHSH and CDR2 is LQKENI. CDR3 in amino acids: CASSPLPGIRTYEQYF. The CDR3 DNA sequence: TGTGCCAGCTCACCGCTCCCGGGGATCCGAACCTACGAGCAGTACTTC.

V usage is TRBV19 and J usage is TRBJ2-1; TRBD1 is a possible D gene (5 bases). V lost 7 bases to trimming and J lost 4 bases, with 8 bases between them. The CDR3 contains 12 residues. The germline CDR1 and CDR2 sequences are LNHDA and SQIVND (reference sequence). CDR3 region: CASTQGYNEQFF. The CDR3 DNA sequence: TGTGCCAGTACGCAGGGTTACAATGAGCAGTTCTTC.

This rearrangement joins TRBV5-1 to TRBJ1-2; tentatively, D is TRBD1 (5 bases). The germline CDR1 and CDR2 sequences are SGHRS and YFSETQ. Trimming removed 2 bases at V and 4 bases at J, with 12 bases between. This CDR3 has 14 amino acids. CDR3 in amino acids: CASSFGGVGYGYTF. For the CDR3, the DNA is TGCGCCAGCAGCTTCGGGGGGGTCGGCTATGGCTACACCTTC.

The chain joins TRBV4-1 to TRBJ2-7; 7 nucleotides align to TRBD1. With V trimmed by 4 bases and J by 3 bases, 3 bases remained unmatched. The V gene's germline CDR1 is MGHRA and CDR2 YSYEKL. The length of the CDR3 is 13 residues. The CDR3 DNA is TGCGCCAGCAGCCTGACAGGGTACTACGAGCAGTACTTC. Protein: CASSLTGYYEQYF.

This clone came up once. This chain joins TRBV19 and TRBJ2-3; 9 positions agree with TRBD2. Germline V gene data show CDR1 as LNHDA and CDR2 as SQIVND (reference sequence). This CDR3 comprises 16 residues. V gave up 4 bases and J gave up 0 bases; unmatched junction bases: 5. As DNA, the CDR3 is TGTGCCAGTAGTAAAGGGACTAGCAGTAGCACAGATACGCAGTATTTT. Protein: CASSKGTSSSTDTQYF.

The chain uses TRBV19 and TRBJ2-3; 12 nucleotides line up with TRBD2. Germline CDR1 reads LNHDA; CDR2 reads SQIVND (reference sequence). The CDR3 length is 19 residues. J lost 0 bases, V lost 10 bases, and 17 bases had no gene match. The CDR3 spells CATGTSGRGSSSSTDTQYF. CDR3 nucleotide sequence: TGTGCCACGGGGACTAGCGGGCGGGGATCCTCATCAAGCACAGATACGCAGTATTTT.

CDR3 sequence (DNA): TGTGCCAGCAGACCCGCACCCACAGGGTCTGTAGTGTTTTTT. It yields the protein CASRPAPTGSVVFF. The V and J genes are TRBV27 and TRBJ1-4, with a possible D match to TRBD1 (6 bases). The CDR3 covers 14 residues. Germline V gene lookup returns CDR1 MNHEY and CDR2 SMNVEV (reference sequence). The germline V and J ends were trimmed by 6 bases and 15 bases, with 23 bases remaining between them.

V gene TRBV7-9 combines with J gene TRBJ1-3; 9 nucleotides agree with TRBD1. Germline trimming cut 5 bases from V and 0 bases from J; bases unmatched to any gene: 14. Germline values: CDR1 SEHNR, CDR2 FQNEAQ (reference sequence). The CDR3 is 19 amino acids. CDR3 residues: CASSPGTGPQYYSGNTIYF. DNA of the CDR3: TGTGCCAGCAGCCCTGGGACAGGGCCTCAATACTACTCTGGAAACACCATATATTTT.

The rearrangement uses TRBV10-3 and TRBJ2-4; perhaps TRBD2 as D (5 bases). Trimming stripped 2 bases from V and 6 bases from J, with 11 bases between. CDR3 length equals 14 residues. Germline CDR1 is ENHRY and CDR2 is SYGVKD. CDR3 in DNA: TGTGCCATCAGTGAGGGAAGCCTAGCAAACATTCAGTACTTC. It encodes CAISEGSLANIQYF.

The V and J genes are TRBV7-9 and TRBJ2-2, with 9 bases that match TRBD2. After removal of 6 bases from V and 5 bases from J, the junction contained 7 bases not matched to a gene. The CDR3 length is 15 residues. CDR1 SEHNR and CDR2 FQNEAQ come from the germline V gene (reference sequence). This CDR3 is CASRVSGGWTGELFF. CDR3 bases: TGTGCCAGCAGGGTTAGCGGGGGATGGACCGGGGAGCTGTTTTTT.

V usage is TRBV2 and J usage is TRBJ1-6, with 9 bases lining up with TRBD1. This CDR3 has 13 amino acids. Trimming at V came to 11 bases and at J to 8 bases, leaving 7 bases not matched to a gene. The germline gives CDR1 SNHLY, CDR2 FYNNEI. The CDR3 loop reads CAGGTGRDSPLHF. CDR3 sequence (DNA): TGTGCCGGAGGGACAGGGCGCGATTCACCCCTCCACTTT.

The rearrangement links TRBV3-1 (or the pseudogene TRBV3-2) to TRBJ1-2, with D possibly TRBD1 on 6 matching bases. The CDR3 is 16 residues long. Looked up from germline, CDR1 is LGHDT and CDR2 is YNNKEL (reference sequence). V gave up 0 bases and J gave up 8 bases, with 19 bases separating them. The CDR3 here is CASSQDVVQGRRGYTF. CDR3 bases: TGTGCCAGCAGCCAAGATGTGGTCCAGGGGCGTCGAGGCTACACCTTC.

The chain carries TRBV20-1 and TRBJ2-1; D is perhaps TRBD2 (6 bases). The CDR3 totals 13 residues. Trimming cost V 3 bases and J 10 bases, with 16 bases left between them. Germline loops: CDR1 DFQATT, CDR2 SNEGSKA (reference sequence). CDR3 nucleotide sequence: TGCAGTGCTAGTGGGGGAGGCCCTGGAGAGCAGTTCTTC. Its translation: CSASGGGPGEQFF.